These 5 T cell receptor beta chains share one sample of origin, sequenced in a study of blood T cell repertoires in COVID-19. The repertoire was sequenced with immunoSEQ multiplex PCR; TCRdb's copy has only in-frame clones and lacks some. The sample carries approximately 320,000 clones, roughly nine tenths recorded once. Sequencing was performed on PBMCs or T cells enriched from blood (not recorded which). Every receptor here comes from a man aged 60 to 75 who had recovered from COVID-19.

CDR3 amino acids: CASSFSDRQGGELFF. The CDR3 nucleotides read TGTGCCAGCAGTTTTTCGGACAGACAAGGCGGGGAGCTGTTTTTT. The genes are TRBV28 and TRBJ2-2; D perhaps matches TRBD1 (6 bases). The CDR3 extends over 15 amino acids. Per the germline V gene, CDR1 is MDHEN and CDR2 is SYDVKM. With 3 bases removed from V and 7 bases from J, the gap between germline ends came to 15 bases.

This clone appeared once. The gene calls are TRBV6-5 and TRBJ2-7, with TRBD1 matching 7 bases. The junction had 12 bases not matched to a gene; V was cut back by 2 bases and J by 5 bases. This CDR3 comprises 16 residues. The germline CDR1 and CDR2 sequences are MNHEY and SVGAGI. CDR3 DNA sequence: TGTGCCAGCAGTTACAGCTCGACAGGGTTTGTACACGAGCAGTACTTC. Amino acids: CASSYSSTGFVHEQYF.

This chain uses TRBV11-2 with TRBJ1-1, with no clear D. CDR1 and CDR2 (germline): SGHAT, FQNNGV. The ends were cut back, 1 base at V and 3 bases at J, with 3 bases in the middle. The CDR3 sequence is 12 residues long. The CDR3 sequence: CASSLGDTEAFF. The CDR3 region has the DNA TGTGCCAGCAGCTTAGGAGACACTGAAGCTTTCTTT.

This chain connects TRBV7-8 to TRBJ1-1; D might be TRBD1 (5 bases). Trimming cost V 3 bases and J 8 bases, with 16 bases left between them. Germline V gene data show CDR1 as SGHVS and CDR2 as FQNEAQ. This CDR3 spans 14 amino acids. CDR3 loop: CASSLPGLELEAFF. As DNA, the CDR3 is TGTGCCAGCAGCTTGCCAGGGCTAGAATTAGAAGCTTTCTTT.

This sequence joins TRBV14 and TRBJ1-2, with 8 bases identical to TRBD1. J was trimmed by 4 bases and V by 3 bases; bases with no gene match: 22. Germline lookup yields CDR1 SGHDN and CDR2 FVKESK. The CDR3 contains 20 residues. CDR3 protein: CASSHSGRGTGRLWSYGYTF. The CDR3 DNA is TGTGCCAGCAGCCACTCCGGTCGGGGGACAGGACGTCTCTGGAGCTATGGCTACACCTTC. Based on the CDR3 plus reference TRBV14 and TRBJ1-2, the full variable domain is EAGVTQFPSHSVIEKGQTVTLRCDPISGHDNLYWYRRVMGKEIKFLLHFVKESKQDESGMPNNRFLAERTGGTYSTLKVQPAELEDSGVYFCASSHSGRGTGRLWSYGYTFGSGTRLTVV.